Here is one T cell receptor (beta chain) with its context. The CDR3 is 16 amino acids. V was trimmed by 4 bases and J by 0 bases, leaving 14 bases between them. The germline V gene encodes CDR1 LGHNA and CDR2 YNFKEQ. Time point described: patch test 1, 2 weeks after DPC sensitization. Treatment given: therapeutic diphenylcyclopropenone sensitization with weekly scalp DPC. Ahead of applying each patch test, blood was sampled. TCRdb re-called the RACE reads through MiXCR, storing one row per CDR3 protein. The sample shows some 70,000 distinct CDR3 sequences, 32% of them seen only once. These data come from a study of human T cells and chemical hapten exposure.

The TCR sequence derives from a man between 35 and 55 years old with alopecia areata. Some clones in this sample may be carry-over from other donors' samples. This chain uses TRBV4-2 with TRBJ2-3; D remains unclear. This specimen consisted of whole blood, obtained in connection with sensitization to the hapten diphenylcyclopropenone (DPC). For the CDR3, the DNA is TGTGCCAGCAGCCCCCTGGGTCCGGATAGCACAGATACGCAGTATTTT. Encoded protein: CASSPLGPDSTDTQYF.